This TCR beta chain was recorded in a study of blood T cell repertoires in COVID-19. Germline loops: CDR1 SNHLY, CDR2 FYNNEI. CDR3 size: 15 residues. V lost 4 bases to trimming and J lost 2 bases, with 12 bases between them. Per the authors' pipeline: Amplified reference gene primers provided the basis for estimating nucleated cell counts. Generated by immunoSEQ multiplex PCR, the TCRdb table keeps only in-frame clones and is missing some. V, J and clone size are taken as reported in that table, and D and trimming were inferred from the DNA itself. This table has 55,000 to 65,000 clones, about 90% appearing once.

Material for sequencing was peripheral blood. The clonotype was recovered from a man between 60 and 75 years old with active or convalescent COVID-19. This chain connects TRBV2 to TRBJ1-5; maybe TRBD1 (5 bases). This CDR3 is CASSGRGGGNQPQHF. Here the CDR3 DNA reads TGTGCCAGCAGTGGGAGGGGAGGTGGCAATCAGCCCCAGCATTTT.